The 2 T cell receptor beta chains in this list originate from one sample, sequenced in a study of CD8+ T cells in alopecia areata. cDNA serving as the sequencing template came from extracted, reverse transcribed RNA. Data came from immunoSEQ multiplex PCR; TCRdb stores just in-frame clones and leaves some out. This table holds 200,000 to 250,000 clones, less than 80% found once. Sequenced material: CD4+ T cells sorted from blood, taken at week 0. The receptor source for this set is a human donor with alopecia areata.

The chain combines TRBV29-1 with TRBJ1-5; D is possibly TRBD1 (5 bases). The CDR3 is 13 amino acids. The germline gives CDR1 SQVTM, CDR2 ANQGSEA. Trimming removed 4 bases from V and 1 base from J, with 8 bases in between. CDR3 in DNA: TGCAGCGTTGTCGGGGGAAGCAATCAGCCCCAGCATTTT. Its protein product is CSVVGGSNQPQHF.

CDR3 nucleotides: TGTGCCAGCAGCATCCGACAGGGGTCCGAGCAGTACTTC. Amino acid sequence: CASSIRQGSEQYF. The genes are TRBV7-2 and TRBJ2-7, with 8 nucleotides matching TRBD1. CDR1 is SGHTA, CDR2 FQGNSA, per germline. V dropped 5 bases and J dropped 6; count of bases not matched to a gene: 6. The CDR3 loop spans 13 amino acids.